One and the same sample provided the 31 T cell receptor beta chains below, sequenced in a study of PD-1 blockade in classical Hodgkin lymphoma. Every patient relapsed after autologous stem cell transplantation, and brentuximab vedotin exposure varied. CD8+ T cells were isolated from thawed PBMCs by magnetic negative selection. This table comes from immunoSEQ multiplex PCR, and its TCRdb copy is limited to in-frame clones, with some not included. The sample comprises roughly 12,000 clones, more than 60% of which are singletons, and roughly 24% rests with the top ten. The sample here was CD8+ T cells from blood, taken at baseline. The receptors derive from a human donor with classical Hodgkin lymphoma.

The chain couples TRBV30 to TRBJ2-3, with TRBD2 as a possible D gene (5 bases). This CDR3 comprises 12 residues. Deletions cut 5 bases from V and 2 bases from J, with 8 bases between. CDR1 and CDR2 (germline): GTSNPN, SVGIG (reference sequence). The CDR3: CAWERATDTQYF. The CDR3 DNA sequence: TGTGCCTGGGAGAGGGCCACAGATACGCAGTATTTT.

The rearrangement joins TRBV27 to TRBJ1-2, with 7 bases identical to TRBD1. Germline values: CDR1 MNHEY, CDR2 SMNVEV (reference sequence). This CDR3 has 16 residues. V lost 0 bases, J lost 1 base, and 5 bases stayed unmatched. The CDR3: CASSLSTGNFNYGYTF. As DNA, the CDR3 is TGTGCCAGCAGTTTATCGACAGGGAATTTTAACTATGGCTACACCTTC.

The chain uses TRBV7-9 and TRBJ1-1; no clear D. Per germline, CDR1 SEHNR and CDR2 FQNEAQ (reference sequence). The CDR3 is made up of 12 amino acids. Trimming left V 2 bases short and J 7 bases short, with 8 bases between. CDR3 coding DNA: TGTGCCAGCAGCTTATTAGTTCATGAAGCTTTCTTT. Translation: CASSLLVHEAFF.

CDR3 DNA sequence: TGTGCCAGCAGCTGGGGGGGGAACTATGGCTACACCTTC. Amino acid sequence: CASSWGGNYGYTF. This chain links TRBV5-4 with TRBJ1-2, with a possible D match to TRBD1 (5 bases). The V and J ends lost 3 bases and 2 bases respectively, with 8 bases between them. Germline CDR1 and CDR2: SGHNT and YYREEE (reference sequence). The CDR3 totals 13 residues.

The chain employs TRBV7-2 and TRBJ2-1, with D perhaps matching TRBD1 (6 bases). This CDR3 is 11 amino acids long. Trimming removed 11 bases from V and 7 bases from J, with 12 bases in between. Germline CDR1 and CDR2: SGHTA and FQGNSA. CDR3 loop: CAAKQGNEQFF. In DNA, the CDR3 is TGTGCCGCAAAGCAGGGGAATGAGCAGTTCTTC.

The chain joins TRBV27 to TRBJ1-5; 7 bases line up with TRBD1. The J segment lost 3 bases and the V segment lost 3 bases, leaving 2 bases of the junction unmatched. CDR1 is MNHEY and CDR2 is SMNVEV in the germline V gene (reference sequence). The CDR3 runs 14 residues. The CDR3 bases are TGTGCCAGCAGTTTCAGGGGGGTCAATCAGCCCCAGCATTTT. Protein: CASSFRGVNQPQHF.

CDR3 sequence reads: CSVDSTDRVNTEAFF. CDR3 nucleotides: TGCAGCGTTGATTCCACGGACCGAGTGAACACTGAAGCTTTCTTT. The chain links TRBV29-1 to TRBJ1-1; no definite D call. Germline lookup yields CDR1 SQVTM and CDR2 ANQGSEA. CDR3 length: 15 amino acids. V gave up 3 bases and J gave up 0 bases, with 14 bases separating them.

The table lists this clone with a few counts. The V and J genes are TRBV5-4 and TRBJ1-5, with D perhaps TRBD1 (5 bases). CDR1 is SGHNT, CDR2 YYREEE, per germline (reference sequence). Trimming took 0 bases from V and 5 from J, leaving 6 bases between them. This CDR3 spans 13 amino acids. CDR3 DNA sequence: TGTGCCAGCAGCTTGGCGGGGGATCAGCCCCAGCATTTT. Amino acids: CASSLAGDQPQHF. The full variable domain, in which reference TRBV5-4 and TRBJ1-5 provide the parts outside the CDR3, is ETGVTQSPTHLIKTRGQQVTLRCSSQSGHNTVSWYQQALGQGPQFIFQYYREEENGRGNFPPRFSGLQFPNYSSELNVNALELDDSALYLCASSLAGDQPQHFGDGTRLSIL.

The CDR3 DNA reads TGCGCCAGCAGCCAAGACGGGACAGGGCTGGTAATCGGTCAGCCCCAGCATTTT. Translated: CASSQDGTGLVIGQPQHF. This rearrangement joins TRBV4-1 to TRBJ1-5, with TRBD1 identical over 9 bases. CDR1 and CDR2 (germline): MGHRA, YSYEKL. The CDR3 has 18 amino acids. Trimming took 0 bases from V and 6 from J; bases not matched to a gene: 12.

The chain has TRBV30 and TRBJ1-2; possibly TRBD1 for D (5 bases). The V end was cut by 0 bases, the J end by 4 bases, with 9 bases between. The CDR3 covers 13 residues. The germline gives CDR1 GTSNPN, CDR2 SVGIG (reference sequence). CDR3 loop: CAWSVAGIYGYTF. The DNA of the CDR3 is TGTGCCTGGAGTGTAGCAGGGATCTATGGCTACACCTTC.

The V and J genes are TRBV11-2 and TRBJ1-4, with TRBD1 as a possible D gene (5 bases). Between the trimmed V and J ends, which lost 5 bases and 4 bases, there was a span of 11 bases. The germline V gene has CDR1 SGHAT and CDR2 FQNNGV. The CDR3 contains 14 residues. DNA for the CDR3: TGTGCCAGCAGCCGGGGGTATGGTAATGAAAAACTGTTTTTT. Its protein product is CASSRGYGNEKLFF. The complete variable domain, with remaining parts taken from reference TRBV11-2 and TRBJ1-4, reads EAGVAQSPRYKIIEKRQSVAFWCNPISGHATLYWYQQILGQGPKLLIQFQNNGVVDDSQLPKDRFSAERLKGVDSTLKIQPAKLEDSAVYLCASSRGYGNEKLFFGSGTQLSVL.

The genes are TRBV9 and TRBJ1-1; unclear D gene. The CDR3 consists of 14 residues. Germline lookup yields CDR1 SGDLS and CDR2 YYNGEE. V dropped 0 bases and J dropped 3 bases, with 9 bases sitting between them. The CDR3 coding sequence is TGTGCCAGCAGCGTAGGTATCGGGGACACTGAAGCTTTCTTT. Its translation is CASSVGIGDTEAFF.

CDR3 loop: CASLGAFHEQYF. CDR3 nucleotides: TGTGCCAGCTTAGGGGCTTTCCACGAGCAGTACTTC. The gene calls are TRBV25-1 and TRBJ2-7; weak D call: TRBD1 (5 bases). Deletions cut 8 bases from V and 5 bases from J, with 13 bases between. In germline, CDR1 is MGHDK, CDR2 SYGVNS. There are 12 residues in the CDR3.

This sequence joins TRBV2 and TRBJ2-3, with 9 bases that match TRBD1. V lost 10 bases to trimming and J lost 1 base; unmatched junction nucleotides: 6. The germline V gene has CDR1 SNHLY and CDR2 FYNNEI. The CDR3 runs to 14 residues. The CDR3 sequence is CATAGQGGTDTQYF. CDR3 nucleotides: TGTGCCACCGCGGGACAGGGCGGCACAGATACGCAGTATTTT.

This clone was counted only a few times. The chain uses TRBV10-3 and TRBJ2-1; 9 bases map to TRBD1. CDR3 length: 15 amino acids. V shed 6 bases, J shed 6 bases, and the junction held 9 bases outside the gene matches. CDR1 and CDR2 from the germline V gene are ENHRY and SYGVKD. CDR3 protein: CAIRPSETGGNEQFF. As DNA, the CDR3 is TGTGCCATCAGACCGTCTGAGACAGGGGGCAATGAGCAGTTCTTC.

The chain couples TRBV7-9 to TRBJ2-7; weak D call: TRBD2 (6 bases). This CDR3 has 13 amino acids. Germline loops: CDR1 SEHNR, CDR2 FQNEAQ (reference sequence). V lost 6 bases and J lost 0, with 9 bases in between. CDR3 nucleotide sequence: TGTGCCAGCAGGGAGGGGAGCTCCTACGAGCAGTACTTC. This encodes CASREGSSYEQYF.

The V gene is TRBV6-6, the J gene TRBJ1-2; 10 nucleotides line up with TRBD1. V was clipped by 8 bases and J by 7 bases; unmatched bases: 13. This CDR3 spans 15 amino acids. Germline CDR1 and CDR2: MNHNY and SVGAGI (reference sequence). The CDR3 is CASRETGTGASGYTF. In nucleotides, the CDR3 is TGTGCCAGCCGCGAAACCGGGACAGGGGCGTCTGGCTACACCTTC.

The CDR3 loop reads CASSVRTRYGYTF. CDR3 DNA sequence: TGTGCCAGCAGTGTCAGGACTCGCTATGGCTACACCTTC. V gene TRBV2 combines with J gene TRBJ1-2; no reliable D call. Looked up from germline, CDR1 is SNHLY and CDR2 is FYNNEI. The CDR3 has 13 residues. V dropped 4 bases and J dropped 4 bases, with 10 bases sitting between them.

This sequence joins TRBV4-1 and TRBJ2-3; possibly TRBD2 for D (5 bases). With 5 bases removed from V and 6 bases from J, the gap between germline ends came to 12 bases. Germline values: CDR1 MGHRA, CDR2 YSYEKL. The CDR3 sequence is 13 residues long. Here the CDR3 DNA reads TGCGCCAGCAGCGGACGGGAAATGGATACGCAGTATTTT. Protein product: CASSGREMDTQYF.

The CDR3 is CASSGVAWETQYF. In DNA form, the CDR3 reads TGTGCCAGCAGTGGGGTGGCTTGGGAGACCCAGTACTTC. The chain is built from TRBV2 and TRBJ2-5; the D is unclear. Trimming stripped 4 bases from V and 5 bases from J, with 11 bases between. The CDR3 is 13 amino acids. The germline gives CDR1 SNHLY, CDR2 FYNNEI.

This clone was counted between two and nine times. The rearrangement joins TRBV21-1 to TRBJ2-3; the table's D call TRBD1 went unverified against the DNA. TRBV21-1 represents a pseudogene. This CDR3 contains 16 residues. CDR3 DNA sequence: TGTGCCAGCGAGCAGGGGGCCGTAACTAGCACAGATACGCAGTATTTT. This sequence encodes CASEQGAVTSTDTQYF.

The V and J genes are TRBV5-1 and TRBJ1-2, with D unclear. CDR1 and CDR2 (germline): SGHRS, YFSETQ. This CDR3 comprises 13 residues. Trimming removed 0 bases at V and 2 bases at J, with 5 bases between. The CDR3 coding sequence is TGCGCCAGCAGCTTGGAACCAAACTATGGCTACACCTTC. Protein: CASSLEPNYGYTF.

This clone was counted a few times. This chain links TRBV7-6 with TRBJ1-2; weak D call: TRBD1 (5 bases). V was cut by 5 bases and J by 4 bases, with 14 bases left in between. This CDR3 has 14 amino acids. Germline V lookup: CDR1 SGHVS, CDR2 FNYEAQ. CDR3 amino acids: CASSLSGTVYGYTF. CDR3 coding DNA: TGTGCCAGCAGCCTTTCCGGGACGGTCTATGGCTACACCTTC.

The V and J genes are TRBV28 and TRBJ1-5, with D possibly being TRBD1 (5 bases). This CDR3 spans 12 amino acids. The germline V gene encodes CDR1 MDHEN and CDR2 SYDVKM. The V end lost 8 bases, the J end lost 7 bases, and 12 bases lay between the germline ends. DNA of the CDR3: TGTGCCAGCCGTCAGGGATGGCAGCCCCAGCATTTT. Protein: CASRQGWQPQHF.

The rearrangement joins TRBV5-6 to TRBJ1-5; 7 bases match TRBD1. Germline CDR1 and CDR2: SGHDT and YYEEEE. The CDR3 sequence is 14 residues long. V gave up 3 bases and J gave up 5 bases; unmatched junction bases: 5. The CDR3 region has the DNA TGTGCCAGCAGCTCTACAGGGGATCATCAGCCCCAGCATTTT. Translating gives CASSSTGDHQPQHF.

Note on this clone: The same CDR3 also results from other DNA sequences found in this sample. The chain is built from TRBV28 and TRBJ1-5; the D gene is possibly TRBD1 (5 bases). Germline V lookup: CDR1 MDHEN, CDR2 SYDVKM. The CDR3 runs to 15 residues. Trimming took 5 bases from V and 0 from J, leaving 11 bases between them. The DNA for the CDR3 is TGTGCCAGCAGTGTCGGGACGCTTAGCAATCAGCCCCAGCATTTT. Translation: CASSVGTLSNQPQHF. The whole variable domain, remainder taken from reference TRBV28 and TRBJ1-5, is DVKVTQSSRYLVKRTGEKVFLECVQDMDHENMFWYRQDPGLGLRLIYFSYDVKMKEKGDIPEGYSVSREKKERFSLILESASTNQTSMYLCASSVGTLSNQPQHFGDGTRLSIL.

The chain combines TRBV30 with TRBJ2-5; D may be TRBD2 (5 bases). The J call may be wrong; the DNA end is better matched by TRBJ2-7. The germline gives CDR1 GTSNPN, CDR2 SVGIG (reference sequence). The CDR3 spans 13 residues. The CDR3 DNA sequence: TGTGCCTGGAGTGTCGGGGTCTCCTACGAGCAGTACTTC. Protein sequence: CAWSVGVSYEQYF.

CDR3 sequence (DNA): TGTGCCAGCAGTGAAGCTGGATCTCAGTACGAGCAGTACTTC. It encodes CASSEAGSQYEQYF. The chain joins TRBV6-1 to TRBJ2-7; D is unresolved. The CDR3 extends over 14 amino acids. Trimming stripped 0 bases from V and 4 bases from J, with 10 bases between. Germline assignment: CDR1 MNHNS and CDR2 SASEGT.

This rearrangement joins TRBV5-1 to TRBJ2-7, with D possibly matching TRBD2 (6 bases). CDR1 and CDR2 from the germline V gene are SGHRS and YFSETQ. The germline V and J ends were trimmed by 4 bases and 2 bases, with 13 bases remaining between them. This CDR3 region has 14 residues. The CDR3 reads CASSQEWGAYEQYF. Here the CDR3 DNA reads TGCGCCAGCAGCCAGGAATGGGGGGCCTACGAGCAGTACTTC.

This chain links TRBV7-9 with TRBJ1-2; D uncertain. The V gene's germline CDR1 is SEHNR and CDR2 FQNEAQ (reference sequence). The CDR3 totals 14 residues. Between the trimmed V and J ends, which lost 2 bases and 3 bases, there was a span of 10 bases. DNA for the CDR3: TGTGCCAGCAGCTTATCCGGGCCCTACTATGGCTACACCTTC. Translated: CASSLSGPYYGYTF.

The chain carries TRBV7-8 and TRBJ2-7; TRBD2 matches 10 bases. The CDR3 covers 14 residues. CDR1 and CDR2 from the germline V gene are SGHVS and FQNEAQ. V trimming: 1 base; J trimming: 5 bases; junction bases outside the gene matches: 2. The CDR3 nucleotides are TGTGCCAGCAGCTTAGGGACTAGCGGCCACGAGCAGTACTTC. It yields the protein CASSLGTSGHEQYF.